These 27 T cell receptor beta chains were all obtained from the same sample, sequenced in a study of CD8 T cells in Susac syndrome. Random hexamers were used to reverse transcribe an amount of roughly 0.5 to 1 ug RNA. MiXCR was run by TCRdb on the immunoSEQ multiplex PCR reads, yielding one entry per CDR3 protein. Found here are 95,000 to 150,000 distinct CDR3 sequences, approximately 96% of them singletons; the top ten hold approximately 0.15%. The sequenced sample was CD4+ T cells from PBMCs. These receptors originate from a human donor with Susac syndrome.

CDR3 nucleotide sequence: TGTGCCTGGAGGGGCAGCTCCTACAATGAGCAGTTCTTC. It specifies CAWRGSSYNEQFF. The rearrangement links TRBV30 to TRBJ2-1; D is ambiguous. V was clipped by 3 bases and J by 0 bases, with 6 bases between them. The CDR3 extends over 13 amino acids. CDR1 and CDR2 from the germline V gene are GTSNPN and SVGIG (reference sequence).

The CDR3 coding sequence is TGTGCCAGCAGCCTCTGGGACAGCTATGGCTACACCTTC. Residues: CASSLWDSYGYTF. The rearrangement uses TRBV3-1 and TRBJ1-2; TRBD1 matches 7 bases. The CDR3 spans 13 residues. The V segment lost 4 bases and the J segment 4 bases; nucleotides outside the gene matches: 3. Germline assignment: CDR1 LGHDT and CDR2 YNNKEL (reference sequence).

The CDR3 is CASSFQLTTEAFF. The DNA of the CDR3 is TGTGCCAGCAGTTTCCAGTTGACCACTGAAGCTTTCTTT. The chain joins TRBV12-3 or TRBV12-4 to TRBJ1-1; D is uncertain. The CDR3 runs to 13 residues. V was trimmed by 3 bases and J by 4 bases, leaving 9 bases between them.

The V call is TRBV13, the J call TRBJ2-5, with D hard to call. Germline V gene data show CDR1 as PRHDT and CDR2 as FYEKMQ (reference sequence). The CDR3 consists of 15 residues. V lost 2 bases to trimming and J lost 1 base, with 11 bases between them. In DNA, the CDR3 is TGTGCCAGCAGCTTACAGGTTTTTCTCCAAGAGACCCAGTACTTC. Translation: CASSLQVFLQETQYF. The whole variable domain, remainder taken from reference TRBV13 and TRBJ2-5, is AAGVIQSPRHLIKEKRETATLKCYPIPRHDTVYWYQQGPGQDPQFLISFYEKMQSDKGSIPDRFSAQQFSDYHSELNMSSLELGDSALYFCASSLQVFLQETQYFGPGTRLLVL.

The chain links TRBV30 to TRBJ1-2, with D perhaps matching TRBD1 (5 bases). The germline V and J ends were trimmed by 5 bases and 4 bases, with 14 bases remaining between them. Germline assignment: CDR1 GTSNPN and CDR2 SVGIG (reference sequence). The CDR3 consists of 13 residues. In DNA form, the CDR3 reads TGTGCCTGGCAATCAGGGACCCGCTATGGCTACACCTTC. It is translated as CAWQSGTRYGYTF.

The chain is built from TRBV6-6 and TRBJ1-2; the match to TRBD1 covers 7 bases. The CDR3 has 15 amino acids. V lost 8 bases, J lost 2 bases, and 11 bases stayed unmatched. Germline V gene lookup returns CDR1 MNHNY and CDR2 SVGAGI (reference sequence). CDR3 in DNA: TGTGCCAGCGGGTCCCCGGAACAGGGGAACTATGGCTACACCTTC. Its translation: CASGSPEQGNYGYTF.

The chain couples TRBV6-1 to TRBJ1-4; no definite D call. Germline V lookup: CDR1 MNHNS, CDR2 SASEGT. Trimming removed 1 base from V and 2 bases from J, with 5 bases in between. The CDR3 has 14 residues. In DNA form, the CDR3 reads TGTGCCAGCAGTGAAGGTGGCACTAATGAAAAACTGTTTTTT. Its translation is CASSEGGTNEKLFF.

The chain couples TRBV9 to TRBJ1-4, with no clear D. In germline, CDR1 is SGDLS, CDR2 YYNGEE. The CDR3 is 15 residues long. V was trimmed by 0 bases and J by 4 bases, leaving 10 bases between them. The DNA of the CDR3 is TGTGCCAGCAGCGTAGGAGGGCAGGTTAATGAAAAACTGTTTTTT. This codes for CASSVGGQVNEKLFF.

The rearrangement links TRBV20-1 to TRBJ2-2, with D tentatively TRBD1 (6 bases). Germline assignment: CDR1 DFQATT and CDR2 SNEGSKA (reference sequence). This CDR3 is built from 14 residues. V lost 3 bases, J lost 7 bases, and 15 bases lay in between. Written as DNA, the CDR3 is TGCAGTGCTAGCCCACCCGGCAGGGGCGGGGAGCTGTTTTTT. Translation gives CSASPPGRGGELFF.

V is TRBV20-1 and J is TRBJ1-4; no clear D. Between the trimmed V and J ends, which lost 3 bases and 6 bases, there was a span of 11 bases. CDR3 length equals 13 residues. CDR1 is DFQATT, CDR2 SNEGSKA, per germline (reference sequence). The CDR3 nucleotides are TGCAGTGCTAGGGGCGTCGGCGATGAAAAACTGTTTTTT. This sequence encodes CSARGVGDEKLFF.

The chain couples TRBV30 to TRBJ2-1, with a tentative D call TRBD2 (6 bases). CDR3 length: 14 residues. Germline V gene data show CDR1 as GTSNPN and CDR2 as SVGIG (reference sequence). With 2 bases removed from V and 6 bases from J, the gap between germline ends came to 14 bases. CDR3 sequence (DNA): TGTGCCTGGAGTCGGGACTCATACACCAATGAGCAGTTCTTC. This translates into CAWSRDSYTNEQFF.

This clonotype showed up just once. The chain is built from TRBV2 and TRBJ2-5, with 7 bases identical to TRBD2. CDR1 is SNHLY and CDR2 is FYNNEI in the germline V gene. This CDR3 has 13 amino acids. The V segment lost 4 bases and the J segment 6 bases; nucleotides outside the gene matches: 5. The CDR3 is CASSVSGIQTQYF. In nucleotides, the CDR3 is TGTGCCAGCAGTGTGAGCGGGATCCAGACCCAGTACTTC.

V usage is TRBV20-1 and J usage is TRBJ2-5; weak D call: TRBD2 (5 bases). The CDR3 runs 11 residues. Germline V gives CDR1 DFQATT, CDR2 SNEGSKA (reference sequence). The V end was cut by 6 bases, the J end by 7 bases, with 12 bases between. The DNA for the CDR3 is TGCAGTGCATGGACCGCGGGGACCCAGTACTTC. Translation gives CSAWTAGTQYF.

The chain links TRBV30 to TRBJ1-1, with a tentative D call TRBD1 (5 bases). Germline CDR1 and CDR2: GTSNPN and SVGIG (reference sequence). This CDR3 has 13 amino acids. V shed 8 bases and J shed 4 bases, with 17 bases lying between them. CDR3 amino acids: CALSGGVGTEAFF. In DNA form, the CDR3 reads TGTGCCCTTAGCGGAGGGGTGGGCACTGAAGCTTTCTTT.

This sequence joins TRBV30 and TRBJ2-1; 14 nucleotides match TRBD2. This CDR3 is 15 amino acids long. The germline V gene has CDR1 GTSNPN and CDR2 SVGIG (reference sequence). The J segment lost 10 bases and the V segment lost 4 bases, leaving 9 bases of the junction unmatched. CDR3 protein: CAWMGKGLAGVEQFF. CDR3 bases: TGTGCCTGGATGGGCAAGGGACTAGCGGGAGTCGAGCAGTTCTTC.

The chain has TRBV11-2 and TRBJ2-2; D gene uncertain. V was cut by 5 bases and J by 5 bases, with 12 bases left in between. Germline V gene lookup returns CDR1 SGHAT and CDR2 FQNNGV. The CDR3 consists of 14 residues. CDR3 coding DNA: TGTGCCAGCAGCCCCTCGATTAAGACCGGGGAGCTGTTTTTT. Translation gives CASSPSIKTGELFF. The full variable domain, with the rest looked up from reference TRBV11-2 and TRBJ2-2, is EAGVAQSPRYKIIEKRQSVAFWCNPISGHATLYWYQQILGQGPKLLIQFQNNGVVDDSQLPKDRFSAERLKGVDSTLKIQPAKLEDSAVYLCASSPSIKTGELFFGEGSRLTVL.

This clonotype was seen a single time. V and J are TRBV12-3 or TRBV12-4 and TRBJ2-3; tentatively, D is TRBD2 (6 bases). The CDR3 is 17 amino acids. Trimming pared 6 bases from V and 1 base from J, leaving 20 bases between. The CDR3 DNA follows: TGTGCCAGCAGCCAAGCAGGGACTCTAGCCCGCACAGATACGCAGTATTTT. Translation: CASSQAGTLARTDTQYF.

The CDR3 spells CSVGAVSSTDTQYF. CDR3 sequence (DNA): TGCAGCGTTGGGGCAGTCAGTAGCACAGATACGCAGTATTTT. The chain couples TRBV29-1 to TRBJ2-3; no reliable D call. Germline V lookup: CDR1 SQVTM, CDR2 ANQGSEA. This CDR3 has 14 amino acids. Trimming took off 4 bases at V and 0 bases at J, with 11 bases between the two ends.

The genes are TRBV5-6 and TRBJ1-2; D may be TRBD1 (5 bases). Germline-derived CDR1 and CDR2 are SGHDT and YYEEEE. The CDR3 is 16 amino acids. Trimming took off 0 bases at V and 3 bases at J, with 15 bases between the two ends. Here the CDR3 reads CASSLGRQTFDYGYTF. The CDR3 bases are TGTGCCAGCAGCTTGGGCCGACAGACGTTTGACTATGGCTACACCTTC. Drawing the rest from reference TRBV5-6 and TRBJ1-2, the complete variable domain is DAGVTQSPTHLIKTRGQQVTLRCSPKSGHDTVSWYQQALGQGPQFIFQYYEEEERQRGNFPDRFSGHQFPNYSSELNVNALLLGDSALYLCASSLGRQTFDYGYTFGSGTRLTVV.

CDR3 loop: CAWSSQPGQAFF. DNA of the CDR3: TGTGCCTGGAGCTCGCAGCCCGGTCAAGCTTTCTTT. V is TRBV30 and J is TRBJ1-1; no clear D. CDR3 length equals 12 residues. Trimming took 3 bases from V and 9 from J, leaving 14 bases between them. CDR1 is GTSNPN and CDR2 is SVGIG in the germline V gene (reference sequence).

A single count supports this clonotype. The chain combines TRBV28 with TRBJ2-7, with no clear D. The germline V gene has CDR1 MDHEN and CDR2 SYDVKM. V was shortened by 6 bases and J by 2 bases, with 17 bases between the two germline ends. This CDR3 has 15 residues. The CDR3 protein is CASSPPRLATYEQYF. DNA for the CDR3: TGTGCCAGCAGCCCCCCAAGATTAGCAACCTACGAGCAGTACTTC.

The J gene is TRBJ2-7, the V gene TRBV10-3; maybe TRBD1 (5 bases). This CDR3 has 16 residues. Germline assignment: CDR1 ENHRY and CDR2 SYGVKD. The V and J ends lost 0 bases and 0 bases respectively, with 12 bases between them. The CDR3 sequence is CAISESTKTGSYEQYF. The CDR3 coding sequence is TGTGCCATCAGTGAGTCGACGAAAACAGGCTCCTACGAGCAGTACTTC.

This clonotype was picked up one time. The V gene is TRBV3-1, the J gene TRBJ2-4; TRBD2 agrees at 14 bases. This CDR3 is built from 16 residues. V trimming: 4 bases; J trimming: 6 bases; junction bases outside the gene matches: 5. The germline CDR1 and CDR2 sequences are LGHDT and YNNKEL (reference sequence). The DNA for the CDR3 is TGTGCCAGCAGCCGCGGACTAGCGGGAGGCTTAAACATTCAGTACTTC. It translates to CASSRGLAGGLNIQYF.

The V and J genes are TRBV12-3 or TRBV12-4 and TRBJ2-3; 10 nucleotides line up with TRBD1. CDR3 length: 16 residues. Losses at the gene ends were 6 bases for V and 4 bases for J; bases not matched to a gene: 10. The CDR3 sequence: CASSSPSGTGADTQYF. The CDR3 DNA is TGTGCCAGCAGCTCTCCCTCCGGGACAGGGGCAGATACGCAGTATTTT.

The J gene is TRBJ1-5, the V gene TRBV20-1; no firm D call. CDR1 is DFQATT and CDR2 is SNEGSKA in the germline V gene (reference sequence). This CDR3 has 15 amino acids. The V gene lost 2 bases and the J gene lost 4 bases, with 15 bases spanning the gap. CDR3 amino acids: CSARLPGRVNQPQHF. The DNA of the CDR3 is TGCAGTGCTAGACTGCCAGGAAGAGTTAATCAGCCCCAGCATTTT.

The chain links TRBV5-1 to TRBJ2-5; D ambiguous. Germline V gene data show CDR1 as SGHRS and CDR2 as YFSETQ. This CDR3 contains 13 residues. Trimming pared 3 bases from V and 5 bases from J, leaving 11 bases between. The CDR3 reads CASSSGDGETQYF. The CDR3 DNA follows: TGCGCCAGCAGCTCAGGTGATGGGGAGACCCAGTACTTC.

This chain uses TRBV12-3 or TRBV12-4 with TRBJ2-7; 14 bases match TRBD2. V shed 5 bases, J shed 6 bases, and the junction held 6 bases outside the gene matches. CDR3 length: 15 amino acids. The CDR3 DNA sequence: TGTGCCAGCAGTACAGGACTAGCGGGAGGCCGCGAGCAGTACTTC. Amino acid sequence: CASSTGLAGGREQYF.